These T cell receptor beta chains were read from a single sample in a study of T cell repertoires in cytomegalovirus infection. TCRdb reprocessed the reads via MiXCR and lists one record per CDR3 protein. The sample holds some 920,000 distinct CDR3 sequences, around a third seen once. No antigens are known for them. Sequences were derived from cultured CD8+ T cells from PBMCs, sampled from culture after CMV antigen stimulation. These receptors were obtained from a human donor in good health (CMV status not recorded). Some clones in this sample may be carry-over from other donors' samples. Each CDR3 is given with its conserved first and last residue. The D gene is left open where the match is weak. The size field is filled for only some rows; it gives once, few, many or a size class.

clone size | D gene | J gene | V gene | CDR3 DNA | CDR3 protein
NA | NA | TRBJ2-1 | TRBV27 | TGTGCCAGCAGACAGGGTCCCACAAATGAGCAGTTCTTC | CASRQGPTNEQFF
NA | NA | TRBJ2-4 | TRBV20-1 | TGCAGTGCTAGATCTAGTAACATTCAGTACTTC | CSARSSNIQYF
many | NA | TRBJ2-1 | TRBV13 | TGTGCCAGCAGCTTCCCACCGGGCAACACCTTAGGTAATGAGCAGTTCTTC | CASSFPPGNTLGNEQFF
NA | TRBD2 | TRBJ2-1 | TRBV4-1 | TGCGCCAGCAGCCGAACTAGCGGGCCAAATGAGCAGTTCTTC | CASSRTSGPNEQFF
many | NA | TRBJ1-1 | TRBV6-1 | TGTGCCAGCAGTGAATCAATGGGGGGAAGGGGCGAAGCTTTCTTT | CASSESMGGRGEAFF
NA | TRBD1 | TRBJ1-4 | TRBV7-2 | TGTGCCAGCAGCTTCTCAGGGGGCGGAGCTAATGAAAAACTGTTTTTT | CASSFSGGGANEKLFF
NA | TRBD2 | TRBJ2-1 | TRBV4-1 | TGCGCCAGCAGCCAGGGCGGGGGGCCCCCCTACAATGAGCAGTTCTTC | CASSQGGGPPYNEQFF
few | TRBD1 | TRBJ1-5 | TRBV7-8 | TGTGCCAGCAGCCCACGGGACAGGGTAGGGAATCAGCCCCAGCATTTT | CASSPRDRVGNQPQHF
few | NA | TRBJ2-7 | TRBV27 | TGTGCCAGCAGTCCAGGGGTTCGGTACGAGCAGTACTTC | CASSPGVRYEQYF
NA | NA | TRBJ2-5 | TRBV15 | TGTGCCACCAGCAGAGACGATCTGACCGGGTTGGAAGAGACCCAGTACTTC | CATSRDDLTGLEETQYF
few | NA | TRBJ1-2 | TRBV10-3 | TGTGCCATCAGGAACAGGGAGGGCTACACCTTC | CAIRNREGYTF
NA | NA | TRBJ2-1 | TRBV4-3 | TGCGCCAGCAGCCAAGATCAAGGGGGGGCCCGGAATGAGCAGTTCTTC | CASSQDQGGARNEQFF
NA | NA | TRBJ1-1 | TRBV6-5 | TGTGCCAGCAGTATATTCGAGGGGGGCAATGAAGCTTTCTTT | CASSIFEGGNEAFF
few | TRBD1 | TRBJ1-1 | TRBV4-3 | TGCGCCAGCAGCCAGGCCTACAGGGGGCTGGCGAACACTGAAGCTTTCTTT | CASSQAYRGLANTEAFF
many | TRBD1 | TRBJ1-5 | TRBV7-2 | TGTGCCAGCAGCCCGGAGGGAGGGGGCGGGCAGCCCCAGCATTTT | CASSPEGGGGQPQHF
NA | TRBD1 | TRBJ1-2 | TRBV7-8 | TGTGCCAGCAGCTTAAGGGGGGACAGGGGTGGCTACACCTTT | CASSLRGDRGGYTF
few | NA | TRBJ1-1 | TRBV5-4 | TGTGCCAGCAGCTTGTCTTCGGACCCACTGTGGGCTTTCTTT | CASSLSSDPLWAFF
NA | NA | TRBJ1-1 | TRBV10-3 | TGTGCCATCAGTCATCTCCGACCCTCTCGGAACACTGAAGCTTTCTTT | CAISHLRPSRNTEAFF
NA | NA | TRBJ1-2 | TRBV14 | TGTGCCAGCAGCCTTGTGGTCATGGCTGGCTACACCTTC | CASSLVVMAGYTF
NA | NA | TRBJ2-1 | TRBV29-1 | TGCAGCGTCCTAGGACAAGTATCCTACAATGAGCAGTTCTTC | CSVLGQVSYNEQFF
few | NA | TRBJ1-2 | TRBV7-3 | TGTGCCAGCGGGGAAGGATCGGAGTACGGCTACACCTTC | CASGEGSEYGYTF
NA | NA | TRBJ2-1 | TRBV6-8 | TGTGCCAGCTGCAGGGGGGGCCCCTTCAATGAGCAGTTCTTC | CASCRGGPFNEQFF
once | TRBD1 | TRBJ1-2 | TRBV25-1 | TGTGCCAGCAGTGAAGAGAACAGGGGGCAGTTTGGCTATGGCTACACCTTC | CASSEENRGQFGYGYTF
NA | NA | TRBJ2-5 | TRBV7-6 | TGTGTCAGCAGCTTAAATGGGGGGCGTGAGACCCAGTACTTC | CVSSLNGGRETQYF